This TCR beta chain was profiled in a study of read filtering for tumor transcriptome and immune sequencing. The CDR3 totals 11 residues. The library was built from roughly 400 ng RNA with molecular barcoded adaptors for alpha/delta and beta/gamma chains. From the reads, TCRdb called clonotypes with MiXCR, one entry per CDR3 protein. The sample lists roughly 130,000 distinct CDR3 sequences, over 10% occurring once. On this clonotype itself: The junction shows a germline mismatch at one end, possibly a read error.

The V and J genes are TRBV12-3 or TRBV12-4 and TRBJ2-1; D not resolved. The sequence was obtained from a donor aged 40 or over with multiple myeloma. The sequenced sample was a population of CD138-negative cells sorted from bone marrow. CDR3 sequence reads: CASSSYNEQVF. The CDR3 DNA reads TGTGCCAGCAGTTCTTACAATGAGCAGGTCTTC.